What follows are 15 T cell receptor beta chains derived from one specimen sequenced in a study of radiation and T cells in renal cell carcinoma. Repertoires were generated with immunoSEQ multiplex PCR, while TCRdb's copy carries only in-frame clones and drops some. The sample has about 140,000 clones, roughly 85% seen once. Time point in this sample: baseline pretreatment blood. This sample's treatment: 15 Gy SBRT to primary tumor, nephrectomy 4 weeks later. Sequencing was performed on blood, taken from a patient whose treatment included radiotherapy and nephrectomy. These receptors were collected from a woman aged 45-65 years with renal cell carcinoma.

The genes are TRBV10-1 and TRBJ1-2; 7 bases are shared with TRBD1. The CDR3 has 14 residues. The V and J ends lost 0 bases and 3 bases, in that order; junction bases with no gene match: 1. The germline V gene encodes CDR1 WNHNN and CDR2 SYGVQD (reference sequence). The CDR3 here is CASSESTGDYGYTF. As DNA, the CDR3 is TGCGCCAGCAGTGAGTCAACAGGGGACTATGGCTACACCTTC.

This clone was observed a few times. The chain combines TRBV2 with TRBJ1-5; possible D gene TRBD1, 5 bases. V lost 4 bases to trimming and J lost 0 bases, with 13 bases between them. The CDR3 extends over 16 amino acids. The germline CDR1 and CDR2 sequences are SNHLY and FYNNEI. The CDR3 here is CASSGDRTYSNQPQHF. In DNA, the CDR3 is TGTGCCAGCAGTGGGGACCGAACCTATAGCAATCAGCCCCAGCATTTT.

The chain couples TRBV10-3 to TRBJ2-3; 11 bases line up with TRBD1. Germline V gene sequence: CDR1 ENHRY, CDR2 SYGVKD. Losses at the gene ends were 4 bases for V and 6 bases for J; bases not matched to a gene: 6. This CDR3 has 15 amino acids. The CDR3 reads CAISAGQGAGDTQYF. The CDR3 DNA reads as TGTGCCATCAGTGCCGGACAGGGGGCAGGTGATACGCAGTATTTT.

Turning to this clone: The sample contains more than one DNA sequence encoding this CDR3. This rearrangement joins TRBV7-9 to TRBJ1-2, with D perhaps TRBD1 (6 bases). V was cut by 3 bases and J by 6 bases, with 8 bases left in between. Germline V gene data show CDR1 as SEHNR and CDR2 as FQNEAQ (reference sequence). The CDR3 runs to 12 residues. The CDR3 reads CASSLDRDGYTF. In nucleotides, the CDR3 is TGTGCCAGCAGCTTGGACAGAGATGGCTACACCTTC.

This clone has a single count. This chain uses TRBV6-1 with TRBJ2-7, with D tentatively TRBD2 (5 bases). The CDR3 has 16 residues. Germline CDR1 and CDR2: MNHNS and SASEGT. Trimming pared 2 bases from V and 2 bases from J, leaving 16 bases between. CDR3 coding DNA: TGTGCCAGCAGTGAATTTGCAATGACGAGGGCCTACGAGCAGTACTTC. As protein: CASSEFAMTRAYEQYF.

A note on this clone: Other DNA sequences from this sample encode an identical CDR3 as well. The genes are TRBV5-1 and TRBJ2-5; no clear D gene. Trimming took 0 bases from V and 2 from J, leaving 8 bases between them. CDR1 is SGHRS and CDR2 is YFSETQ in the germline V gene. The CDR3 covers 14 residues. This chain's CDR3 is CASSLVGRQETQYF. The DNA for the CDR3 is TGCGCCAGCAGCTTGGTGGGCAGACAAGAGACCCAGTACTTC.

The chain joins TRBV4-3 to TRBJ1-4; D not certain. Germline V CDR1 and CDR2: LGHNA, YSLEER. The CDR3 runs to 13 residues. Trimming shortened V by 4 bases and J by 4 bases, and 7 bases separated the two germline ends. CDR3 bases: TGCGCCAGCAGCCGCAGGTATAATGAAAAACTGTTTTTT. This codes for CASSRRYNEKLFF.

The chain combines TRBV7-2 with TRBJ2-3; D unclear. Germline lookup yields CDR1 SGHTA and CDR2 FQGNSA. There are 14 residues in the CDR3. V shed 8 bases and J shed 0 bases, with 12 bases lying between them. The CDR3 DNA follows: TGTGCCAGCGCTACTGGGCCTAGCACAGATACGCAGTATTTT. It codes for CASATGPSTDTQYF.

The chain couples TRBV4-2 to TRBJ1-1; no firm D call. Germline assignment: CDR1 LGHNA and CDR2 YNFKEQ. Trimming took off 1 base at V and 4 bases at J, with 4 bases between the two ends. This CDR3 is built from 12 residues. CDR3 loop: CASSQGTTEAFF. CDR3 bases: TGTGCCAGCAGCCAAGGAACCACTGAAGCTTTCTTT.

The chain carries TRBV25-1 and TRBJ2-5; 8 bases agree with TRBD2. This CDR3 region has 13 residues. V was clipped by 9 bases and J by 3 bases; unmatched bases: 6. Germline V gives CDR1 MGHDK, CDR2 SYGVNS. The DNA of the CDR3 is TGTGCCAGTCGAGCGGGGGCGAAAGAGACCCAGTACTTC. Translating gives CASRAGAKETQYF.

The CDR3 sequence: CASSEGIGGEAFF. The CDR3 bases are TGTGCCAGTAGTGAAGGCATCGGGGGTGAAGCTTTCTTT. This chain uses TRBV19 with TRBJ1-1; the D gene is possibly TRBD1 (5 bases). In germline, CDR1 is LNHDA, CDR2 SQIVND (reference sequence). The CDR3 consists of 13 residues. The ends were cut back, 5 bases at V and 7 bases at J, with 14 bases in the middle.

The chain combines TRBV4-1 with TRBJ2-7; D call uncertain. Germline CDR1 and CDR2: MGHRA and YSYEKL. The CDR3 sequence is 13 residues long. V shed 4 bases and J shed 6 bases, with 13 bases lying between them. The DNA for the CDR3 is TGCGCCAGCAGCCGCGGCGGATCCACCGAGCAGTACTTC. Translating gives CASSRGGSTEQYF.

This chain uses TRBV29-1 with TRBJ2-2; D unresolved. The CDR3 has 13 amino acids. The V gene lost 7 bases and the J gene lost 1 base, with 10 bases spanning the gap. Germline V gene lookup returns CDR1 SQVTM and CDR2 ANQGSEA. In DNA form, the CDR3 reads TGCAGCGGTATGGTCCGGAACACCGGGGAGCTGTTTTTT. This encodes CSGMVRNTGELFF.

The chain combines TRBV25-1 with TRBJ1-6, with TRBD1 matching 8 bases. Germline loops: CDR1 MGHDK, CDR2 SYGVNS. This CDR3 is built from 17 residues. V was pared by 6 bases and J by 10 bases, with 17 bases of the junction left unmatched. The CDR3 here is CASRDPRTGQRRSPLHF. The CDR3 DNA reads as TGTGCCAGCAGGGACCCTCGGACAGGGCAACGCCGCTCACCCCTCCACTTT.

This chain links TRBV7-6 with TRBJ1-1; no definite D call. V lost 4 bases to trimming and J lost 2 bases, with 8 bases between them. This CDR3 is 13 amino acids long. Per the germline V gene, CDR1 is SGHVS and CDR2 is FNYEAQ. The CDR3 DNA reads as TGTGCCAGCAGCTCAGAGGGAAACACTGAAGCTTTCTTT. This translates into CASSSEGNTEAFF. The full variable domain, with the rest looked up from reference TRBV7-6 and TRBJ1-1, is GAGVSQSPRYKVTKRGQDVALRCDPISGHVSLYWYRQALGQGPEFLTYFNYEAQQDKSGLPNDRFSAERPEGSISTLTIQRTEQRDSAMYRCASSSEGNTEAFFGQGTRLTVV.